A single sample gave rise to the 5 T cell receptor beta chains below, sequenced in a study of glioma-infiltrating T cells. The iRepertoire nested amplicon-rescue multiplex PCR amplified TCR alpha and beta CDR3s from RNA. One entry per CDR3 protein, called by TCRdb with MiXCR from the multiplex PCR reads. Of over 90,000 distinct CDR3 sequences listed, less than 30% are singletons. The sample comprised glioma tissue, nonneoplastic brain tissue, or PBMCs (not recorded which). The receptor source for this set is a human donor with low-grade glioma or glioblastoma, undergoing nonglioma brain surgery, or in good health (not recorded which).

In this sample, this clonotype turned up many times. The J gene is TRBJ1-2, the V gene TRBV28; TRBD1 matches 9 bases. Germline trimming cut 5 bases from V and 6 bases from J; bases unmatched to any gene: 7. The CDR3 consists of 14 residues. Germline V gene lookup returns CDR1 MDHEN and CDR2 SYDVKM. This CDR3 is CASSLQGAGHGYTF. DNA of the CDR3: TGTGCCAGCAGTCTACAGGGGGCAGGACATGGCTACACCTTC.

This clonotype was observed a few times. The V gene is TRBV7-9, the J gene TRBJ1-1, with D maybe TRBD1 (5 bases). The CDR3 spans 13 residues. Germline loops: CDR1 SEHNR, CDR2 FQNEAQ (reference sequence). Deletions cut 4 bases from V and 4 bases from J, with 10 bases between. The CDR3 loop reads CASSSNGGTEAFF. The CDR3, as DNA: TGTGCCAGCAGCTCTAATGGGGGCACTGAAGCTTTCTTT.

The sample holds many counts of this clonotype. The CDR3 bases are TGTGCCAGCAGTGGACAGGGTCACACCGGGGAGCTGTTTTTT. This codes for CASSGQGHTGELFF. This chain joins TRBV6-1 and TRBJ2-2; 7 bases align to TRBD1. Trimming cost V 4 bases and J 3 bases; bases outside gene matches: 2. CDR3 length: 14 residues. Germline assignment: CDR1 MNHNS and CDR2 SASEGT.

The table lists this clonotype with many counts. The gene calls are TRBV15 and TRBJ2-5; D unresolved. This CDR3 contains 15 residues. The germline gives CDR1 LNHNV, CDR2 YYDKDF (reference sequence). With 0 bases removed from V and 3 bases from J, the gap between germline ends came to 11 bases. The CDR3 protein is CATSREGSLEETQYF. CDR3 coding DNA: TGTGCCACCAGCAGAGAGGGGTCCCTCGAAGAGACCCAGTACTTC. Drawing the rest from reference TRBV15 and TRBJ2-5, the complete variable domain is DAMVIQNPRYQVTQFGKPVTLSCSQTLNHNVMYWYQQKSSQAPKLLFHYYDKDFNNEADTPDNFQSRRPNTSFCFLDIRSPGLGDTAMYLCATSREGSLEETQYFGPGTRLLVL.

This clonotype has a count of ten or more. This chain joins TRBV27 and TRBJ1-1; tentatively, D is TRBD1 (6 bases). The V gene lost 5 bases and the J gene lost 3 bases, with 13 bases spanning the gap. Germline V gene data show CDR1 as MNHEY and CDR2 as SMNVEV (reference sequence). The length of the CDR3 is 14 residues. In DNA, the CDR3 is TGTGCCAGCAGTCCTATGGACAGAGACACTGAAGCTTTCTTT. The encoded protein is CASSPMDRDTEAFF.